Below are 27 T cell receptor beta chains sequenced from a single sample in a study of T cells in Graves' hyperthyroidism and ophthalmopathy. Researchers amplified the TCR beta CDR3 regions from RNA transcripts. With the HTBI primer set, the TCR CDR3 went through a first round of RT-PCR. TCRdb called the multiplex PCR reads again in MiXCR, with one record for every CDR3 protein. The sample shows over 700,000 distinct CDR3 sequences, more than 30% of them seen only once. The specimen was blood. The receptors stem from a man aged 18 to 30 with Graves' hyperthyroidism.

The chain is built from TRBV19 and TRBJ2-1, with TRBD2 matching 7 bases. Germline-derived CDR1 and CDR2 are LNHDA and SQIVND (reference sequence). The ends lost 4 bases at V and 2 bases at J; junction bases unmatched: 2. CDR3 length: 14 residues. For the CDR3, the DNA is TGTGCCAGTAGTAGGGGGGGTCCCTACAATGAGCAGTTCTTC. Translating gives CASSRGGPYNEQFF.

The V call is TRBV9, the J call TRBJ2-2, with 12 bases fitting TRBD2. The CDR3 has 18 amino acids. Germline CDR1 and CDR2: SGDLS and YYNGEE. The V segment lost 0 bases and the J segment 4 bases; nucleotides outside the gene matches: 7. CDR3 region: CASSVGASGGDLTGELFF. The CDR3 nucleotides read TGTGCCAGCAGCGTAGGGGCTAGCGGGGGGGATCTCACCGGGGAGCTGTTTTTT. Supplemented by reference TRBV9 and TRBJ2-2, the full variable domain reads DSGVTQTPKHLITATGQRVTLRCSPRSGDLSVYWYQQSLDQGLQFLIQYYNGEERAKGNILERFSAQQFPDLHSELNLSSLELGDSALYFCASSVGASGGDLTGELFFGEGSRLTVL.

With respect to this clonotype: One end of the junction fails to match germline, which may point to a read error. V usage is TRBV10-3 and J usage is TRBJ2-1; tentative D call: TRBD2 (6 bases). The CDR3 is made up of 14 amino acids. Germline V gene data show CDR1 as ENHRY and CDR2 as SYGVKD. The CDR3 bases are TGTGCCACCAGTGATTTGACCGGGGGCAATGAGCAGTTCTTC. This codes for CATSDLTGGNEQFF.

This clonotype occurred many times. The rearrangement links TRBV29-1 to TRBJ1-1; D is ambiguous. The CDR3 loop spans 12 amino acids. V gave up 1 base and J gave up 5 bases, with 8 bases separating them. Germline V gives CDR1 SQVTM, CDR2 ANQGSEA. The CDR3 DNA sequence: TGCAGCGTTGAAGGTGGCTGGACTGAAGCTTTCTTT. Its protein is CSVEGGWTEAFF.

In its sample, this clonotype was seen a few times. J is TRBJ2-5 and V is TRBV5-4, with D maybe TRBD2 (5 bases). V was pared by 5 bases and J by 5 bases, with 13 bases between. Germline CDR1 is SGHNT and CDR2 is YYREEE (reference sequence). The CDR3 is 13 amino acids. CDR3 sequence (DNA): TGTGCCAGCAGGGATTCCTCGGGGGAGACCCAGTACTTC. The encoded protein is CASRDSSGETQYF.

This sequence joins TRBV7-6 and TRBJ2-7, with 12 bases fitting TRBD2. The germline gives CDR1 SGHVS, CDR2 FNYEAQ. The CDR3 extends over 15 amino acids. V trimming: 6 bases; J trimming: 5 bases; junction bases outside the gene matches: 8. CDR3 sequence reads: CASRAAWTSGNEQYF. The CDR3 DNA reads TGTGCCAGCAGGGCTGCTTGGACTAGCGGGAACGAGCAGTACTTC.

The gene calls are TRBV15 and TRBJ2-7; no reliable D call. Germline V CDR1 and CDR2: LNHNV, YYDKDF (reference sequence). There are 13 residues in the CDR3. The ends were cut back, 10 bases at V and 2 bases at J, with 15 bases in the middle. The chain's CDR3 is CASSRAPAYEQYF. CDR3 coding DNA: TGTGCCAGTAGTAGGGCGCCTGCCTACGAGCAGTACTTC.

This clonotype was detected ten times or more. The J gene is TRBJ2-7, the V gene TRBV10-3; D perhaps matches TRBD1 (6 bases). The germline gives CDR1 ENHRY, CDR2 SYGVKD. Trimming stripped 0 bases from V and 2 bases from J, with 8 bases between. This CDR3 is built from 14 residues. Here the CDR3 reads CAISESQGAYEQYF. In nucleotides, the CDR3 is TGTGCCATCAGTGAGTCACAGGGCGCCTACGAGCAGTACTTC.

Details on this clonotype: With a much larger clone just one base away, this may be a read error. This rearrangement joins TRBV7-9 to TRBJ1-6, with TRBD1 identical over 9 bases. The CDR3 length is 14 residues. Trimming removed 4 bases from V and 8 bases from J; junction bases left unmatched: 3. Germline V CDR1 and CDR2: SEHNR, FQNEAQ (reference sequence). DNA for the CDR3: TGTGCCAGCAGCTCCGGGACAGGGCATTCACCCCTCCACTTT. As protein: CASSSGTGHSPLHF.

The V gene is TRBV29-1, the J gene TRBJ1-5; no firm D call. The length of the CDR3 is 11 residues. CDR1 SQVTM and CDR2 ANQGSEA come from the germline V gene. V shed 6 bases and J shed 14 bases, with 17 bases lying between them. CDR3 protein: CSVGLAGAEHF. Written as DNA, the CDR3 is TGCAGCGTAGGACTAGCGGGAGCAGAGCATTTT. Full variable domain (rest looked up from reference TRBV29-1 and TRBJ1-5): SAVISQKPSRDICQRGTSLTIQCQVDSQVTMMFWYRQQPGQSLTLIATANQGSEATYESGFVIDKFPISRPNLTFSTLTVSNMSPEDSSIYLCSVGLAGAEHFGDGTRLSIL.

Comment on this clonotype: One junction end does not reproduce the germline sequence, and a read error may be involved. The gene calls are TRBV7-2 and TRBJ2-5, with D perhaps matching TRBD1 or TRBD2 (5 bases each). Germline loops: CDR1 SGHTA, CDR2 FQGNSA. This CDR3 is built from 13 residues. The CDR3 coding sequence is TGTGCCAGTAGCCTGGGACCACAAGAGATCCAGTACTTC. Protein sequence: CASSLGPQEIQYF.

This clonotype turned up a few times. This sequence joins TRBV20-1 and TRBJ1-6; D gene ambiguous. Trimming pared 3 bases from V and 6 bases from J, leaving 12 bases between. Germline CDR1 reads DFQATT; CDR2 reads SNEGSKA (reference sequence). The CDR3 sequence is 14 residues long. CDR3 nucleotide sequence: TGCAGTGCTAGGACTGGACCGACTAATTCACCCCTCCACTTT. Its protein product is CSARTGPTNSPLHF.

This clonotype was detected ten times or more. CDR3 bases: TGCAGTGCGGGTCCGGGGGTTGAAGCTTTCTTT. Its protein is CSAGPGVEAFF. This chain connects TRBV20-1 to TRBJ1-1; the D gene is possibly TRBD1 (5 bases). V shed 6 bases and J shed 7 bases, with 12 bases lying between them. Germline lookup yields CDR1 DFQATT and CDR2 SNEGSKA (reference sequence). The CDR3 is made up of 11 amino acids.

This clonotype was seen ten or more times. The V gene is TRBV9, the J gene TRBJ1-2; D is undetermined. Looked up from germline, CDR1 is SGDLS and CDR2 is YYNGEE. With 0 bases removed from V and 8 bases from J, the gap between germline ends came to 11 bases. This CDR3 has 13 residues. Here the CDR3 DNA reads TGTGCCAGCAGCGTAGCCGGCCCCGGCGGCTACACCTTC. This encodes CASSVAGPGGYTF.

This clonotype is a singleton in its sample. CDR3 bases: TGCAGCGTGTGGGGGCCGGGACAGGGGGGCGAGCAGTACTTC. Amino acids: CSVWGPGQGGEQYF. The J gene is TRBJ2-7, the V gene TRBV29-1; 11 nucleotides agree with TRBD1. This CDR3 has 14 amino acids. In germline, CDR1 is SQVTM, CDR2 ANQGSEA. The trim removed 6 bases at V and 6 bases at J, leaving 10 bases unmatched.

In this sample, this clonotype turned up a few times. This chain uses TRBV7-9 with TRBJ1-6, with 8 positions matching TRBD1. This CDR3 contains 13 residues. Germline V gives CDR1 SEHNR, CDR2 FQNEAQ (reference sequence). Losses at the gene ends were 5 bases for V and 17 bases for J; bases not matched to a gene: 11. This CDR3 is CASSPPGQGEVHF. CDR3 DNA: TGTGCCAGCAGCCCCCCCGGACAGGGCGAAGTCCACTTT.

This rearrangement joins TRBV10-3 to TRBJ1-5, with 7 bases matching TRBD2. The J call may be mistaken, given a closer DNA end match to TRBJ2-3. Germline CDR1 reads ENHRY; CDR2 reads SYGVKD. The CDR3 runs 13 residues. CDR3 amino acids: CAIGGDGPDTQYF. DNA for the CDR3: TGTGCCATCGGGGGGGACGGCCCAGATACGCAGTATTTT.

In this sample, this clonotype turned up a few times. The chain employs TRBV6-1 and TRBJ1-5, with 9 nucleotides matching TRBD1. CDR1 is MNHNS, CDR2 SASEGT, per germline. The J segment lost 4 bases and the V segment lost 5 bases, leaving 6 bases of the junction unmatched. This CDR3 is 15 amino acids long. Here the CDR3 reads CASSYGDRVNQPQHF. CDR3 sequence (DNA): TGTGCCAGCAGTTACGGGGACAGGGTTAATCAGCCCCAGCATTTT.

This chain connects TRBV16 to TRBJ2-5; D call uncertain. The CDR3 loop spans 14 amino acids. Trimming removed 0 bases at V and 5 bases at J, with 10 bases between. Germline V gene lookup returns CDR1 KGHSY and CDR2 FQNENV. CDR3 amino acids: CASSQSQGWETQYF. DNA for the CDR3: TGTGCCAGCAGCCAATCACAAGGGTGGGAGACCCAGTACTTC.

In this sample, this clonotype turned up a few times. The chain joins TRBV12-3 or TRBV12-4 to TRBJ2-5; D uncertain. This CDR3 is 14 amino acids long. V dropped 5 bases and J dropped 5 bases, with 15 bases sitting between them. This CDR3 reads CASSTFDMQETQYF. The CDR3 nucleotides read TGTGCCAGCAGTACCTTCGACATGCAGGAGACCCAGTACTTC.

The chain employs TRBV2 and TRBJ1-4; 7 bases are a match to TRBD1. The CDR3 runs to 16 residues. V dropped 6 bases and J dropped 0; count of bases not matched to a gene: 7. Germline loops: CDR1 SNHLY, CDR2 FYNNEI. CDR3: CASSDQGVATNEKLFF. CDR3 nucleotides: TGTGCCAGCAGCGACCAGGGGGTGGCAACTAATGAAAAACTGTTTTTT.

Notes on this clonotype: Given a much more abundant clone one base away, this may be a read error. J is TRBJ2-2 and V is TRBV7-9, with D possibly TRBD2 on 6 matching bases. Germline V gene data show CDR1 as SEHNR and CDR2 as FQNEAQ (reference sequence). CDR3 length: 15 amino acids. Here the CDR3 DNA reads TGTGCCAGCAGCTTTCACCGGGAGCGTGGCGGGGAGCTGGTTTTT. It translates to CASSFHRERGGELVF.

This chain uses TRBV4-2 with TRBJ1-1; D not resolved. The CDR3 length is 13 residues. The germline V and J ends were trimmed by 6 bases and 3 bases, with 11 bases remaining between them. CDR1 and CDR2 from the germline V gene are LGHNA and YNFKEQ. The CDR3 here is CASSPTTDTEAFF. In DNA form, the CDR3 reads TGTGCCAGCAGTCCCACCACGGACACTGAAGCTTTCTTT.

The V and J genes are TRBV7-2 and TRBJ1-1, with TRBD1 identical over 9 bases. V shed 5 bases and J 4 bases; nucleotides not matched to a gene: 8. This CDR3 is 15 amino acids long. Germline values: CDR1 SGHTA, CDR2 FQGNSA. The CDR3 nucleotides are TGTGCCAGCAGCCTGACCGGGACAGGGCCCACTGAAGCTTTCTTT. Its protein product is CASSLTGTGPTEAFF.

Ten or more counts support this clonotype. The chain recombines TRBV20-1 with TRBJ1-1, with no clear D. V lost 1 base, J lost 4 bases, and 10 bases lay in between. The CDR3 length is 13 residues. In germline, CDR1 is DFQATT, CDR2 SNEGSKA (reference sequence). In DNA, the CDR3 is TGCAGTGCTAGAGGGCCTTATAGCACTGAAGCTTTCTTT. Its protein is CSARGPYSTEAFF.

This clonotype was picked up many times. V usage is TRBV29-1 and J usage is TRBJ1-3; D is unresolved. V was trimmed by 3 bases and J by 0 bases, leaving 9 bases between them. Germline CDR1 is SQVTM and CDR2 is ANQGSEA. The CDR3 spans 14 residues. The chain's CDR3 is CSVDGLHSGNTIYF. The DNA of the CDR3 is TGCAGCGTTGATGGACTGCACTCTGGAAACACCATATATTTT. Full variable domain (missing parts from reference TRBV29-1 and TRBJ1-3): SAVISQKPSRDICQRGTSLTIQCQVDSQVTMMFWYRQQPGQSLTLIATANQGSEATYESGFVIDKFPISRPNLTFSTLTVSNMSPEDSSIYLCSVDGLHSGNTIYFGEGSWLTVV.

Remarks on this clonotype: A much more abundant neighbour one base away suggests this may be a read error. The chain employs TRBV7-2 and TRBJ2-7, with 12 bases aligning to TRBD2. Germline lookup yields CDR1 SGHTA and CDR2 FQGNSA. The CDR3 length is 15 residues. Trimming at V came to 7 bases and at J to 5 bases, leaving 9 bases not matched to a gene. CDR3 in amino acids: CASNSWTSGKHEQYF. In DNA form, the CDR3 reads TGTGCCAGCAACTCCTGGACTAGCGGGAAGCACGAGCAGTACTTC.